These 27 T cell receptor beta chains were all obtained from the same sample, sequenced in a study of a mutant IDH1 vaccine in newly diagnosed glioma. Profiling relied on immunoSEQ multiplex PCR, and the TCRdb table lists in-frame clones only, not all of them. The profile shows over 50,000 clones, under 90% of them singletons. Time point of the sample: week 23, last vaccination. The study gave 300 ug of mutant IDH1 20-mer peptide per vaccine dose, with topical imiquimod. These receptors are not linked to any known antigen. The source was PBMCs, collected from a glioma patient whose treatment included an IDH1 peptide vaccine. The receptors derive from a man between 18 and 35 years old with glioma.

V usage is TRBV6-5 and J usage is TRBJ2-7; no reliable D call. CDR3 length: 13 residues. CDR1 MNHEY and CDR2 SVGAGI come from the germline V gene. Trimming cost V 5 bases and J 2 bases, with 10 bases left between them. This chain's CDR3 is CASSRQPTYEQYF. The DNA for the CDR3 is TGTGCCAGCAGTCGCCAACCAACCTACGAGCAGTACTTC.

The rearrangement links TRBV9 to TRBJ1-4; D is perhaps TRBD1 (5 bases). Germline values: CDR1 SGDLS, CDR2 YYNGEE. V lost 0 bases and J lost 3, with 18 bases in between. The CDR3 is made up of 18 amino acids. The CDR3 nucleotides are TGTGCCAGCAGCGTAGAAGGGGTTTGGAACGTCCCTAATGAAAAACTGTTTTTT. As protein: CASSVEGVWNVPNEKLFF.

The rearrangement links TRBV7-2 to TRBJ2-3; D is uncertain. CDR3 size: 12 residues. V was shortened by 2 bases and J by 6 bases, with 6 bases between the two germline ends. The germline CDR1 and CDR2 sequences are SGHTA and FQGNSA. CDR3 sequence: CASSLSRDTQYF. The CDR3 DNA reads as TGTGCCAGCAGCTTATCTCGGGATACGCAGTATTTT.

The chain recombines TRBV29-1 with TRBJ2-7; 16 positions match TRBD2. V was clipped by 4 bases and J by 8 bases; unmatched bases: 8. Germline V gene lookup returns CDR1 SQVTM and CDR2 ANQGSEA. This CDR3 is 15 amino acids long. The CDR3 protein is CSVGPGLAGGEKQYF. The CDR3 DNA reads TGCAGCGTTGGTCCGGGACTAGCGGGAGGGGAGAAGCAGTACTTC.

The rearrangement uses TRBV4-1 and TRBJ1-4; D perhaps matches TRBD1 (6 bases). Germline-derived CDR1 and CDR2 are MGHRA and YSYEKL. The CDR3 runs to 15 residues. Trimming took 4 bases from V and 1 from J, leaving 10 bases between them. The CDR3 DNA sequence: TGCGCCAGCAGCCCCCCGGGACAAACTAATGAAAAACTGTTTTTT. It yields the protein CASSPPGQTNEKLFF.

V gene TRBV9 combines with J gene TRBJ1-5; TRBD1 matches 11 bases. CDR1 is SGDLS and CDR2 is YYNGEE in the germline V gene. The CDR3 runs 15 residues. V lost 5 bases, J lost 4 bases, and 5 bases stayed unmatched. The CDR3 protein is CASSFGQGANQPQHF. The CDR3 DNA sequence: TGTGCCAGCAGTTTCGGACAGGGGGCAAATCAGCCCCAGCATTTT.

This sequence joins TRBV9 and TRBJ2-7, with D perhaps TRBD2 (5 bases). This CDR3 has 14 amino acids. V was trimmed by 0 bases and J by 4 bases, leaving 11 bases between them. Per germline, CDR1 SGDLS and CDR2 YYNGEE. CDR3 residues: CASSVEEGSYEQYF. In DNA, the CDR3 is TGTGCCAGCAGCGTAGAAGAGGGATCGTACGAGCAGTACTTC.

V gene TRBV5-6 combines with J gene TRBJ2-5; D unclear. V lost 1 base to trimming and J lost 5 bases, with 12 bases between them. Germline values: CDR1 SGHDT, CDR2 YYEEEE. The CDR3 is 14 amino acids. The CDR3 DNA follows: TGTGCCAGCAGCTTGACCCCGGGTATGGAGACCCAGTACTTC. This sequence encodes CASSLTPGMETQYF.

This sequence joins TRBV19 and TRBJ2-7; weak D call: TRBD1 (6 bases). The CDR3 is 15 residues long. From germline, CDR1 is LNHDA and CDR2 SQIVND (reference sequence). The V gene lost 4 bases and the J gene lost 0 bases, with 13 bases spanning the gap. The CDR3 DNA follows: TGTGCCAGTAGTACAGGGGCTACAAACTCCTACGAGCAGTACTTC. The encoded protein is CASSTGATNSYEQYF.

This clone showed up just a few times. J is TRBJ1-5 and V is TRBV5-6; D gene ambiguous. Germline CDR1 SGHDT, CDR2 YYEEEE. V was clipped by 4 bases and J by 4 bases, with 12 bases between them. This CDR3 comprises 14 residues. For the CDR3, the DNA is TGTGCCAGCAGCATCTTCACCCGAAATCAGCCCCAGCATTTT. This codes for CASSIFTRNQPQHF.

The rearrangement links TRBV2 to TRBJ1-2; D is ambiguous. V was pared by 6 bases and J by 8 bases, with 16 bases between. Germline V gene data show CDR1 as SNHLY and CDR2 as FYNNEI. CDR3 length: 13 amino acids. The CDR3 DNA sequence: TGTGCCAGCAGAGTAAGTGCTGACGGAGGCTACACCTTC. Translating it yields CASRVSADGGYTF.

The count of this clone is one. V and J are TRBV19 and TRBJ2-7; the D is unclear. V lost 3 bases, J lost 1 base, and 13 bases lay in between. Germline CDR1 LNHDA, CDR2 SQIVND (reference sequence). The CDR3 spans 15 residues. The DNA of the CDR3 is TGTGCCAGTAGTATGGTTGTCGGGCTATCCTACGAGCAGTACTTC. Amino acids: CASSMVVGLSYEQYF.

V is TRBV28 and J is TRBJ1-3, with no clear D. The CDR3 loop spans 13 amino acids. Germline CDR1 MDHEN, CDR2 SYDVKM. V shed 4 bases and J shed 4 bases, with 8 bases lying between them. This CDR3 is CASSSDLGNTIYF. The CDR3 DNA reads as TGTGCCAGCAGTTCGGATCTAGGAAACACCATATATTTT.

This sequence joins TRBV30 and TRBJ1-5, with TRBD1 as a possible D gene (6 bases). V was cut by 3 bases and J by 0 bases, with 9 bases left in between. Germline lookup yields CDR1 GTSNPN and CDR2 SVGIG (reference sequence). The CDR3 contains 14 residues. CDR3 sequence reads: CAWSRDNSNQPQHF. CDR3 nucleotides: TGTGCCTGGAGCCGGGACAATAGCAATCAGCCCCAGCATTTT. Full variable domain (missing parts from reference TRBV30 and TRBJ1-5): SQTIHQWPATLVQPVGSPLSLECTVEGTSNPNLYWYRQAAGRGLQLLFYSVGIGQISSEVPQNLSASRPQDRQFILSSKKLLLSDSGFYLCAWSRDNSNQPQHFGDGTRLSIL.

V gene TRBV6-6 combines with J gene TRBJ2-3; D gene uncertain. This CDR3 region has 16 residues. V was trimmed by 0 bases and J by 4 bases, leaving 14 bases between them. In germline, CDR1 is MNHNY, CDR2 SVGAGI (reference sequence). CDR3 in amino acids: CASSYSMVARADTQYF. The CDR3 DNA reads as TGTGCCAGCAGTTACTCGATGGTGGCTAGGGCAGATACGCAGTATTTT.

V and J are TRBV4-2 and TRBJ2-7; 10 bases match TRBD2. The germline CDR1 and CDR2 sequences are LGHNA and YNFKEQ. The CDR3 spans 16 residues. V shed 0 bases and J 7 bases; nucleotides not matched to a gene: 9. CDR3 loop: CASSQDWLAGAGEQYF. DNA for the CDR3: TGTGCCAGCAGCCAAGATTGGCTAGCGGGAGCTGGAGAGCAGTACTTC.

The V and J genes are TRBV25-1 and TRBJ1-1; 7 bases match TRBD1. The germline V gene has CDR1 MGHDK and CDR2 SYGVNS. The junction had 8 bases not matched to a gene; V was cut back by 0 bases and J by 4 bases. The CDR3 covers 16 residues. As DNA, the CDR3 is TGTGCCAGCAGTGAATATGGCAGGGGGAGGTCCACTGAAGCTTTCTTT. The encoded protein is CASSEYGRGRSTEAFF.

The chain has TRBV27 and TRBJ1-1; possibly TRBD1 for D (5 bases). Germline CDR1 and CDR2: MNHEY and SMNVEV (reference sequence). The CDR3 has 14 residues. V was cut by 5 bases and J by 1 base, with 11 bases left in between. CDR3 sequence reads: CASSPFDRNTEAFF. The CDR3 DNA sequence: TGTGCCAGCAGTCCCTTTGACAGGAACACTGAAGCTTTCTTT.

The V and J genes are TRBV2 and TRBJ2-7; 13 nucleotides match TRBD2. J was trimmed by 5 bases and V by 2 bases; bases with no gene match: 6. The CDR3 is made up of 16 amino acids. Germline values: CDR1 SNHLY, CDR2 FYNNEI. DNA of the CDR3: TGTGCCAGCAGTGAAATGGGACTAGCGGGATCGGACGAGCAGTACTTC. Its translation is CASSEMGLAGSDEQYF.

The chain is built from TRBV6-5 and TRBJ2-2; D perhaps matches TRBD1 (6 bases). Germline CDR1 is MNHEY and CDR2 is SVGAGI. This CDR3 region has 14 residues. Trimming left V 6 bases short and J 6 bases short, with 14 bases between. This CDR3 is CASRPQGRSGELFF. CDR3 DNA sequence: TGTGCCAGCAGACCACAGGGTCGGTCCGGGGAGCTGTTTTTT.

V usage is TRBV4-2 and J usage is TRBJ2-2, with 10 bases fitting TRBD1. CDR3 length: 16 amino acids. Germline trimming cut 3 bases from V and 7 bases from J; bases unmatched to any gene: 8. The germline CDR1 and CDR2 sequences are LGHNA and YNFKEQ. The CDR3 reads CASSQPDRGRRGELFF. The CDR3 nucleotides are TGTGCCAGCAGCCAGCCTGACAGGGGGCGACGCGGGGAGCTGTTTTTT.

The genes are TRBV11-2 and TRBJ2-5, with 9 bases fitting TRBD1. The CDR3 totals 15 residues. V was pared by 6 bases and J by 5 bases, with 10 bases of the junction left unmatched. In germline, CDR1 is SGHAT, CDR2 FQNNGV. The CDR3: CASRRQQGARETQYF. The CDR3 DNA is TGTGCCAGCAGACGACAACAGGGGGCGCGGGAGACCCAGTACTTC. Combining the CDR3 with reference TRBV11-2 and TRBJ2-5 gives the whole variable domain EAGVAQSPRYKIIEKRQSVAFWCNPISGHATLYWYQQILGQGPKLLIQFQNNGVVDDSQLPKDRFSAERLKGVDSTLKIQPAKLEDSAVYLCASRRQQGARETQYFGPGTRLLVL.

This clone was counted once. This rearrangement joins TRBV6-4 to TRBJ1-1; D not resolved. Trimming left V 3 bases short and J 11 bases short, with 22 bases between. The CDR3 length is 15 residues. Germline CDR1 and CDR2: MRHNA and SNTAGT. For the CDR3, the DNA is TGTGCCAGCAGTGAGCGGCTCTTTGGACTGGATCGGGCTTTCTTT. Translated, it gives CASSERLFGLDRAFF.

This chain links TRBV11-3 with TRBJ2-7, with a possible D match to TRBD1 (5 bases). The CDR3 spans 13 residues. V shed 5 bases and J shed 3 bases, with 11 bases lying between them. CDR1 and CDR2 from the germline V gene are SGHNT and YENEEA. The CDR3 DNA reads TGTGCCAGCAGCGAGACAGCAAACTACGAGCAGTACTTC. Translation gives CASSETANYEQYF.

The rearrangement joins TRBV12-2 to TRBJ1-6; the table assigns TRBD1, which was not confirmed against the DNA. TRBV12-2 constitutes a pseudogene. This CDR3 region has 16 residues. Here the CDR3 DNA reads TGTGCAAGTCGCTTAGCAGGGGGCGGCCCCAGTTCACCCCTCCACTTT. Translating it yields CASRLAGGGPSSPLHF.

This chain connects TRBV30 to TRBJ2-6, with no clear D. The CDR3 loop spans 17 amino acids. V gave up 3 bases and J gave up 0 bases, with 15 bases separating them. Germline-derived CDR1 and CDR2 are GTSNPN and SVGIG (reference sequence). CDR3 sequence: CAWSPRVFRSGANVLTF. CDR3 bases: TGTGCCTGGAGCCCCCGGGTCTTTCGCTCTGGGGCCAACGTCCTGACTTTC.

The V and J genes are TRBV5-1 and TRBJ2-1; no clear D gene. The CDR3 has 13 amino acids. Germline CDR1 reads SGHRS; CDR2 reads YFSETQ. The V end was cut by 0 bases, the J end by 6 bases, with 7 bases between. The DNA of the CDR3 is TGCGCCAGCAGCTTGGTCCCCGGCAATGAGCAGTTCTTC. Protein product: CASSLVPGNEQFF.